The clone carrying this T cell receptor (beta chain) was recorded a few times. Its antigen is still unknown. Using unique molecular identifiers, the investigators prepared the TCRbeta library. Each CDR3 protein gets one entry after TCRdb re-called the PCR reads with MiXCR. In the table there are around 670,000 distinct CDR3 sequences, under 15% of which are singletons. The V gene end was trimmed by 4 bases and the J gene end by 3 bases; junction bases not matched to a gene: 8. This CDR3 spans 16 amino acids. Germline V lookup: CDR1 SEHNR, CDR2 FQNEAQ (reference sequence). This entry belongs to a study of T-cell reconstitution after alpha-beta-depleted transplantation in children. Overall study findings and caveats: Some patients' high day-60 TCRbeta diversity was attributed to recipient cells surviving conditioning. Alpha-beta T cells about two months after transplant reportedly derived from several hundred expanded graft clones. One year after transplant, T-cell counts and diversity came mostly from newly produced T cells.

The TCR originated in a girl aged 2 to 10 with congenital amegakaryocytic thrombocytopenia, due to receive a stem cell transplant. The material sequenced was PBMCs, taken before TCRalphabeta/CD19-depleted stem cell transplant. This rearrangement joins TRBV7-9 to TRBJ1-1, with 10 bases identical to TRBD1. CDR3: CASSWTIGTGDTEAFF. CDR3 DNA sequence: TGTGCCAGCAGCTGGACAATCGGGACAGGGGACACTGAAGCTTTCTTT.